The rows below give T cell receptor beta chains drawn from one sample of a study of blood T cell repertoires in COVID-19. The method was immunoSEQ multiplex PCR; TCRdb's version includes in-frame clones alone and lacks a portion of them. The repertoire holds 25,000 to 35,000 clones, with around 84% as singletons. The material sequenced was peripheral blood. The receptors stem from a human donor in a cohort sampled during active COVID-19. CDR3s include the opening cysteine and the closing phenylalanine or tryptophan. Each record gives: CDR3 length, V gene, J gene, CDR3 protein.

>14|TRBV18|TRBJ1-5
CASSRGIGNQPQHF
>13|TRBV7-2|TRBJ1-4
CASSLLVSEKLFF
>13|TRBV3-1/TRBV3-2|TRBJ1-2
CASSRQGADGYTF
>11|TRBV18|TRBJ2-1
CASSSDNEQFF
>12|TRBV5-6|TRBJ2-5
CASSLTGKTQYF
>16|TRBV6-5|TRBJ2-7
CASSYRGGQRPYEQYF
>14|TRBV6-2/TRBV6-3|TRBJ1-1
CASSLGQGRTEAFF
>14|TRBV19|TRBJ2-7
CASTHEQGAYEQYF
>16|TRBV19|TRBJ2-7
CASSISPLLSSYEQYF
>13|TRBV6-1|TRBJ1-2
CASSEVRVHGYTF
>14|TRBV2|TRBJ1-3
CACEQGNSGNTIYF
>14|TRBV28|TRBJ1-6
CASSRWDRGSPLHF
>14|TRBV7-2|TRBJ1-2
CASSPLLGSGGYTF
>14|TRBV10-3|TRBJ2-7
CAISESPGGNEQYF
>13|TRBV9|TRBJ2-7
CASSGQGAYEQYF
>13|TRBV2|TRBJ2-7
CAITSPGFYEQYF
>14|TRBV7-6|TRBJ1-1
CASSPRAGDTEAFF
>17|TRBV21-1|TRBJ1-2
CASSPLITGSSFYGYTF
>13|TRBV12-3/TRBV12-4|TRBJ1-2
CASSSVPSYGYTF
>13|TRBV6-6|TRBJ1-1
CASRTAQNTEAFF
>16|TRBV10-3|TRBJ1-5
CAISESGGPRNQPQHF
>18|TRBV21-1|TRBJ2-5
CASSSQSSGPREKETQYF
>13|TRBV5-1|TRBJ2-1
CASSSGQYNEQFF
>15|TRBV4-1|TRBJ2-4
CASSHGRGAKNIQYF
>12|TRBV19|TRBJ1-2
CASSRQGDGYTF
>14|TRBV7-8|TRBJ1-6
CASSYPQGASPLHF
>18|TRBV3-1/TRBV3-2|TRBJ2-3
CASSQDFCRGHSTDTQYF
>19|TRBV15|TRBJ2-1
CATSRRGLAGGAGKNEQFF